These 26 T cell receptor beta chains came from one sample sequenced in a study of T cell repertoires in cytomegalovirus infection. TCRdb called the reads again in MiXCR, with one record for every CDR3 protein. The data contain 400,000 or so distinct CDR3 sequences, approximately 18% of them seen just once; the ten biggest clones take up less than 9.5%. What was sequenced was PBMCs. Receptor source: a human donor in good health (CMV status not recorded). Some clones in this sample may be carry-over from other donors' samples.

This chain links TRBV7-9 with TRBJ2-1; TRBD1 matches 10 bases. Germline values: CDR1 SEHNR, CDR2 FQNEAQ (reference sequence). Trimming took 0 bases from V and 0 from J; bases not matched to a gene: 11. The CDR3 extends over 20 amino acids. In DNA form, the CDR3 reads TGTGCCAGCAGCTTAGCGTGGAGAGGACAGGGGGTAAGCTCCTACAATGAGCAGTTCTTC. As protein: CASSLAWRGQGVSSYNEQFF. Full variable domain (remainder filled in from reference TRBV7-9 and TRBJ2-1): DTGVSQNPRHKITKRGQNVTFRCDPISEHNRLYWYRQTLGQGPEFLTYFQNEAQLEKSRLLSDRFSAERPKGSFSTLEIQRTEQGDSAMYLCASSLAWRGQGVSSYNEQFFGPGTRLTVL.

This clonotype was counted a few times. The V call is TRBV12-3 or TRBV12-4, the J call TRBJ1-2; perhaps TRBD1 as D (5 bases). Trimming stripped 2 bases from V and 1 base from J, with 11 bases between. The CDR3 sequence is 15 residues long. The CDR3 coding sequence is TGTGCCAGCAGTTTATTTGGGGCCGATAACTATGGCTACACCTTC. Amino acids: CASSLFGADNYGYTF.

The chain combines TRBV12-3 or TRBV12-4 with TRBJ2-7; D tentatively fits TRBD1 or TRBD2 (5 bases each). The germline V and J ends were trimmed by 8 bases and 1 base, with 15 bases remaining between them. CDR3 size: 14 residues. The CDR3 region has the DNA TGTGCCAGCGGAGCCGGGACCGGATCCTACGAGCAGTACTTC. As protein: CASGAGTGSYEQYF.

At least ten counts were recorded for this clonotype. This chain connects TRBV6-1 to TRBJ1-5, with TRBD1 identical over 7 bases. This CDR3 region has 15 residues. Germline-derived CDR1 and CDR2 are MNHNS and SASEGT. Losses at the gene ends were 6 bases for V and 4 bases for J; bases not matched to a gene: 9. The CDR3, as DNA: TGTGCCAGCAGAGACCGGGACAGCCTTAATCAGCCCCAGCATTTT. Translation: CASRDRDSLNQPQHF.

CDR3 nucleotides: TGTGCCAGCAGGGGCGGCAGGGGAGAGAGATATGGGACCCAGTACTTC. Its translation: CASRGGRGERYGTQYF. The chain has TRBV28 and TRBJ2-5; D perhaps matches TRBD1 (6 bases). Germline values: CDR1 MDHEN, CDR2 SYDVKM. The CDR3 is 16 amino acids. The V and J ends lost 6 bases and 7 bases respectively, with 24 bases between them.

This chain connects TRBV29-1 to TRBJ1-5; D is perhaps TRBD1 (5 bases). CDR1 and CDR2 from the germline V gene are SQVTM and ANQGSEA. Trimming stripped 4 bases from V and 4 bases from J, with 14 bases between. The CDR3 is made up of 14 amino acids. Here the CDR3 reads CSVGGDARNQPQHF. The CDR3 nucleotides are TGCAGCGTTGGAGGGGATGCGAGGAATCAGCCCCAGCATTTT.

This clonotype occurred many times. The J gene is TRBJ2-3, the V gene TRBV12-3 or TRBV12-4, with TRBD1 as a possible D gene (6 bases). V lost 6 bases, J lost 3 bases, and 19 bases lay in between. This CDR3 comprises 16 residues. CDR3 bases: TGTGCCAGCAGCCATGGGGCCGGGACACCGACAGATACGCAGTATTTT. It yields the protein CASSHGAGTPTDTQYF.

This clonotype was seen repeatedly, ten times or more. The chain carries TRBV5-6 and TRBJ2-1; 10 bases are a match to TRBD1. Germline CDR1 reads SGHDT; CDR2 reads YYEEEE. The CDR3 totals 15 residues. J gave up 10 bases and V 4 bases, and 11 bases lay outside the gene matches. The CDR3 loop reads CASSPLPWDRGEQFF. CDR3 in DNA: TGTGCCAGCAGCCCGCTCCCCTGGGACAGGGGAGAGCAGTTCTTC.

The chain carries TRBV7-2 and TRBJ2-2; no reliable D call. The CDR3 is 15 amino acids. V lost 5 bases and J 1 base, leaving 11 bases between the germline ends. CDR1 is SGHTA and CDR2 is FQGNSA in the germline V gene. The CDR3 DNA reads as TGTGCCAGCAGCGCCCCAACTATGAACACCGGGGAGCTGTTTTTT. This codes for CASSAPTMNTGELFF.

This clonotype was seen a few times. The CDR3 protein is CASSDGREVQPQHF. The CDR3 bases are TGTGCCAGCAGTGATGGCAGGGAGGTTCAGCCCCAGCATTTT. The chain combines TRBV2 with TRBJ1-5; D is perhaps TRBD1 (5 bases). The CDR3 is 14 residues long. Trimming cost V 3 bases and J 6 bases, with 12 bases left between them. Germline V gene sequence: CDR1 SNHLY, CDR2 FYNNEI.

This clonotype was counted at least ten times. The chain links TRBV7-8 to TRBJ1-6; the D gene is possibly TRBD1 (5 bases). The CDR3 runs to 14 residues. V was clipped by 1 base and J by 7 bases, with 8 bases between them. Looked up from germline, CDR1 is SGHVS and CDR2 is FQNEAQ. The CDR3 DNA reads as TGTGCCAGCAGCTTAGGGTGGGGGAATTCACCCCTCCACTTT. This codes for CASSLGWGNSPLHF.

V is TRBV12-3 or TRBV12-4 and J is TRBJ2-3, with D uncertain. This CDR3 spans 11 amino acids. V was shortened by 7 bases and J by 8 bases, with 10 bases between the two germline ends. The DNA for the CDR3 is TGTGCCAGCACCCTGGAAGGTACGCAGTATTTT. Translation: CASTLEGTQYF.

This clonotype has at least ten counts. This chain uses TRBV6-1 with TRBJ1-3; D gene ambiguous. Germline CDR1 and CDR2: MNHNS and SASEGT. The CDR3 length is 15 residues. V gave up 0 bases and J gave up 8 bases, with 14 bases separating them. The DNA for the CDR3 is TGTGCCAGCAGTGAAGCTCACGGACCCGGGGACACCATATATTTT. It codes for CASSEAHGPGDTIYF.

This clonotype was found a few times. The chain employs TRBV10-3 and TRBJ1-2; D remains ambiguous. V lost 6 bases to trimming and J lost 1 base, with 12 bases between them. CDR1 and CDR2 (germline): ENHRY, SYGVKD. CDR3 length: 14 amino acids. The chain's CDR3 is CAISKSQLNYGYTF. The DNA for the CDR3 is TGTGCCATCAGCAAATCTCAACTTAACTATGGCTACACCTTC.

The chain uses TRBV18 and TRBJ1-2; no clear D. Germline V gives CDR1 KGHSH, CDR2 LQKENI. V lost 4 bases to trimming and J lost 7 bases, with 10 bases between them. The length of the CDR3 is 12 residues. CDR3 loop: CASSLGSIGYTF. The CDR3 DNA is TGTGCCAGCTCACTCGGGTCTATTGGCTACACCTTC.

In its sample, this clonotype was seen a few times. The chain couples TRBV4-1 to TRBJ2-1; no definite D call. The CDR3 extends over 12 amino acids. The germline V gene has CDR1 MGHRA and CDR2 YSYEKL. Trimming removed 2 bases from V and 7 bases from J, with 6 bases in between. The CDR3 here is CASSQSYNEQFF. DNA of the CDR3: TGCGCCAGCAGCCAAAGTTATAATGAGCAGTTCTTC.

J is TRBJ2-7 and V is TRBV5-6; TRBD2 matches at 7 bases. The CDR3 runs to 14 residues. V dropped 5 bases and J dropped 3; count of bases not matched to a gene: 8. From germline, CDR1 is SGHDT and CDR2 YYEEEE. DNA for the CDR3: TGTGCCAGCAGAAGACGGGACTACCACTACGAGCAGTACTTC. This encodes CASRRRDYHYEQYF.

Only a few counts were recorded for this clonotype. V usage is TRBV29-1 and J usage is TRBJ2-1; TRBD1 might be the D (5 bases). V lost 4 bases and J 1 base, leaving 11 bases between the germline ends. This CDR3 has 14 residues. CDR1 is SQVTM, CDR2 ANQGSEA, per germline. This CDR3 reads CSVVKGRSYNEQFF. The CDR3, as DNA: TGCAGCGTTGTAAAGGGGCGATCCTACAATGAGCAGTTCTTC.

This clonotype was seen more than once but under ten times. The rearrangement uses TRBV28 and TRBJ2-7; D is perhaps TRBD2 (5 bases). Trimming cost V 6 bases and J 6 bases, with 9 bases left between them. The CDR3 is 11 amino acids. Germline CDR1 MDHEN, CDR2 SYDVKM. This CDR3 reads CASRVAGEQYF. The CDR3 DNA reads as TGTGCCAGCAGGGTGGCGGGCGAGCAGTACTTC.

This chain joins TRBV7-9 and TRBJ2-7; tentative D call: TRBD1 (5 bases). Germline assignment: CDR1 SEHNR and CDR2 FQNEAQ (reference sequence). There are 14 residues in the CDR3. The V and J ends lost 7 bases and 3 bases respectively, with 16 bases between them. CDR3 coding DNA: TGTGCCAGCACTACGAGCAGGGTGGGCTACGAGCAGTACTTC. This codes for CASTTSRVGYEQYF.

This clonotype was picked up many times. This chain links TRBV7-2 with TRBJ2-1; TRBD1 matches 7 bases. The CDR3 runs 12 residues. The V and J ends lost 5 bases and 9 bases, in that order; junction bases with no gene match: 4. Germline V gene lookup returns CDR1 SGHTA and CDR2 FQGNSA. The CDR3 loop is CASSRQGTEQFF. DNA for the CDR3: TGTGCCAGCAGCCGACAGGGCACTGAGCAGTTCTTC.

This clonotype was detected a few times. The gene calls are TRBV11-2 and TRBJ2-1; TRBD2 is a possible D gene (6 bases). V was shortened by 1 base and J by 2 bases, with 12 bases between the two germline ends. The CDR3 has 16 residues. Per the germline V gene, CDR1 is SGHAT and CDR2 is FQNNGV. The CDR3 loop is CASSLVAGYPYNEQFF. The CDR3 region has the DNA TGTGCCAGCAGCTTAGTGGCGGGGTATCCCTACAATGAGCAGTTCTTC. Full variable domain (rest looked up from reference TRBV11-2 and TRBJ2-1): EAGVAQSPRYKIIEKRQSVAFWCNPISGHATLYWYQQILGQGPKLLIQFQNNGVVDDSQLPKDRFSAERLKGVDSTLKIQPAKLEDSAVYLCASSLVAGYPYNEQFFGPGTRLTVL.

This clonotype came up many times. This chain joins TRBV7-2 and TRBJ2-5; D might be TRBD2 (6 bases). CDR1 is SGHTA, CDR2 FQGNSA, per germline. Trimming removed 5 bases at V and 5 bases at J, with 15 bases between. This CDR3 comprises 14 residues. The CDR3 sequence: CASSEQAGGETQYF. The CDR3 region has the DNA TGTGCCAGCAGCGAGCAGGCTGGGGGGGAGACCCAGTACTTC.

The chain recombines TRBV5-1 with TRBJ1-1; 8 bases are shared with TRBD1. CDR1 SGHRS and CDR2 YFSETQ come from the germline V gene. J lost 2 bases, V lost 3 bases, and 9 bases had no gene match. The CDR3 has 16 residues. The CDR3 sequence is CASSYGTGVLNTEAFF. The CDR3, as DNA: TGCGCCAGCAGCTATGGGACAGGAGTACTCAACACTGAAGCTTTCTTT.

The rearrangement joins TRBV29-1 to TRBJ2-1; 7 positions match TRBD1. The V segment lost 3 bases and the J segment 12 bases; nucleotides outside the gene matches: 14. Germline V gene data show CDR1 as SQVTM and CDR2 as ANQGSEA. CDR3 size: 14 residues. The CDR3 here is CSVDRSNAEGAQFF. The CDR3 DNA follows: TGCAGCGTTGATAGAAGCAACGCCGAGGGGGCGCAGTTCTTC.

The chain combines TRBV7-2 with TRBJ2-3; D unresolved. Deletions cut 1 base from V and 5 bases from J, with 10 bases between. The CDR3 contains 14 residues. The germline V gene has CDR1 SGHTA and CDR2 FQGNSA. The CDR3 sequence is CASSLVHLGDTQYF. As DNA, the CDR3 is TGTGCCAGCAGCTTAGTCCACCTGGGAGATACGCAGTATTTT. Together with reference TRBV7-2 and TRBJ2-3, the CDR3 gives the full variable domain: GAGVSQSPSNKVTEKGKDVELRCDPISGHTALYWYRQSLGQGLEFLIYFQGNSAPDKSGLPSDRFSAERTGGSVSTLTIQRTQQEDSAVYLCASSLVHLGDTQYFGPGTRLTVL.